This T cell receptor (beta chain) was sequenced during a study of shared clonotypes between healthy human individuals. The overall study: Three CD4 naive, three CD4 memory, two CD8 naive and one CD8 memory plate were used per donor. Findings and caveats of the study: A reduction in generation probabilities was seen for non-shared clonotypes relative to those shared by all four donors.

After removal of 5 bases from V and 7 bases from J, the junction contained 8 bases not matched to a gene. This CDR3 spans 16 amino acids. Per germline, CDR1 LNHDA and CDR2 SQIVND (reference sequence). Only CD45RO-negative cells positively selected for CCR7 counted as naive CD8 cells, so terminally differentiated effector memory CD45RA+ cells were excluded. This clone was counted a single time. Its specificity is unknown. Each subset's genomic DNA was shared equally among a number of immunoSEQ plates. When replicate PCRs were run on sorted subsets, they used around 0.2 ug DNA, roughly 30,000 T cell genomes. Clones were read by immunoSEQ multiplex PCR, and TCRdb kept only the in-frame ones, dropping some. The sample holds some 2.1 million clones; 93% are singletons and the top ten take approximately 1.7%.

The chain couples TRBV19 to TRBJ2-2; 12 bases map to TRBD2. The sample consisted of naive CD8+ T cells from PBMCs. This sequence originates from a man between 18 and 29 years old in good health. Some clones in this sample may be carry-over from other donors' samples. Here the CDR3 DNA reads TGTGCCAGTAGTTTGCCCGGGACTAGCGGGTTCGGGGAGCTGTTTTTT. This gives the protein CASSLPGTSGFGELFF.